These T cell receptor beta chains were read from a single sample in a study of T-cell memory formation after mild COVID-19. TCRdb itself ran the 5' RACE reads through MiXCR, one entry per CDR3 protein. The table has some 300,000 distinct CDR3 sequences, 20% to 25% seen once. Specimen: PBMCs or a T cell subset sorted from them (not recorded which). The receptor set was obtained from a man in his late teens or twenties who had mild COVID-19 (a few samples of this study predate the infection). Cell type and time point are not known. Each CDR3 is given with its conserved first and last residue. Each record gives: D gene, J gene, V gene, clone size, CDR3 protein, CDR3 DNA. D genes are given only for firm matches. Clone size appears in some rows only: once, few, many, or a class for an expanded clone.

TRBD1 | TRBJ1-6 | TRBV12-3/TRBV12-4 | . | CASSFSGGYSPLHF | TGTGCCAGCAGTTTTTCAGGGGGCTATTCACCCCTCCACTTT
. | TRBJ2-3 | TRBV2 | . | CALLGGLGTDTQYF | TGTGCCCTTTTGGGGGGGCTTGGCACAGATACGCAGTATTTT
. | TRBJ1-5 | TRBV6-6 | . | CASSYSPTLDQPQHF | TGTGCCAGCAGTTACTCGCCTACCCTGGACCAGCCCCAGCATTTT
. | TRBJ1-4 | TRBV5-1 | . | CASSLSFGSPNEKLFF | TGCGCCAGCAGCTTGAGTTTCGGCAGCCCTAATGAAAAACTGTTTTTT
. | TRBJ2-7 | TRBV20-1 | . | CSARDLRGLSYEQYF | TGCAGTGCTAGAGATCTGAGGGGACTGAGCTACGAGCAGTACTTC
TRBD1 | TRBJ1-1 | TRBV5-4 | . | CASSTRDRVSEAFF | TGTGCCAGCAGCACCCGGGACAGAGTCTCTGAAGCTTTCTTT
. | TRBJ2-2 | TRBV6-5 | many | CASTYGSPGELFF | TGTGCCAGCACCTACGGGAGTCCCGGGGAGCTGTTTTTT
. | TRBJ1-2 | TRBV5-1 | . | CASSLVAEGGYTF | TGCGCCAGCAGCTTGGTGGCGGAGGGTGGCTACACCTTC
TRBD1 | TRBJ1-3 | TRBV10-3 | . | CAIRDRRQGKSGNTIYF | TGTGCCATCAGAGACAGACGACAGGGGAAATCTGGAAACACCATATATTTT
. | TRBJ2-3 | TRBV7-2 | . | CASSLGPSVGVSTDTQYF | TGTGCCAGCAGCTTAGGGCCTAGCGTGGGGGTGAGCACAGATACGCAGTATTTT
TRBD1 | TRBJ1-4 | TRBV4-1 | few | CASSQGQGGTNEKLFF | TGCGCCAGCAGCCAAGGACAGGGGGGAACTAATGAAAAACTGTTTTTT
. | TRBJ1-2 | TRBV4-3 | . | CASSHQRKRVDGYTF | TGCGCCAGCAGCCACCAGCGGAAACGGGTGGATGGCTACACCTTC
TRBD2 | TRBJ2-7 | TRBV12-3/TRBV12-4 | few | CASGEGFYEQYF | TGTGCCAGTGGGGAGGGTTTCTACGAGCAGTACTTC
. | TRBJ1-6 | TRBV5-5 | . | CASSLAPNSPLHF | TGTGCCAGCAGCTTGGCGCCGAATTCACCCCTCCACTTT
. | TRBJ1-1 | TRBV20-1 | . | CSARDPGTMTEAFF | TGCAGTGCTAGAGACCCCGGGACGATGACTGAAGCTTTCTTT
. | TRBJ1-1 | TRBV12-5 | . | CASGLWVNTEAFF | TGTGCTAGTGGTTTGTGGGTGAACACTGAAGCTTTCTTT
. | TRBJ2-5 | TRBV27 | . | CATGPGRGWEETQYF | TGTGCCACCGGCCCCGGCAGGGGATGGGAAGAGACCCAGTACTTC
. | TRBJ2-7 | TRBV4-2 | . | CASSLERGSGVSF | TGTGCCAGCAGCTTAGAGAGAGGATCAGGGGTTTCTTTC
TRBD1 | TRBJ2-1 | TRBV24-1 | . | CATNTGQGARVEQFF | TGTGCCACCAACACGGGACAGGGGGCTAGGGTGGAGCAGTTCTTC
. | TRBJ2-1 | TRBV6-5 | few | CATSRGTYNEQFF | TGTGCCACCAGCCGGGGGACCTACAATGAGCAGTTCTTC
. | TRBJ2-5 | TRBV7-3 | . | CASSHTGLQETQYF | TGTGCCAGCAGCCACACGGGGTTACAAGAGACCCAGTACTTC
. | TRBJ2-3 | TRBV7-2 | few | CASSLAGAGDTQYF | TGTGCCAGCAGCTTAGCGGGGGCGGGGGATACGCAGTATTTT
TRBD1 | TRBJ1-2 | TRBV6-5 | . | CASRDRDRVQFGYTF | TGTGCCAGCAGGGACCGGGACAGGGTTCAATTTGGCTACACCTTC
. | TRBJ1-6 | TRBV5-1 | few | CASSRARAEGPLHF | TGCGCCAGCAGCCGAGCACGGGCCGAGGGGCCCCTCCACTTT
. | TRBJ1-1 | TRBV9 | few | CASSVGGAVTEAFF | TGTGCCAGCAGCGTAGGGGGCGCCGTCACTGAAGCTTTCTTT
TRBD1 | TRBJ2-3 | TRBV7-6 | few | CASSLAVGQGTDTQYF | TGTGCCAGCAGCTTAGCCGTGGGACAGGGTACAGATACGCAGTATTTT
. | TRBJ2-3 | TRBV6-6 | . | CASSYSNGPRTDTQYF | TGTGCCAGCAGTTACTCGAATGGACCCCGCACAGATACGCAGTATTTT
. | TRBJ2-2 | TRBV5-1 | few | CASSSRADLSGGELFF | TGCGCCAGCAGCTCCAGGGCGGATCTCTCAGGCGGGGAGCTGTTTTTT
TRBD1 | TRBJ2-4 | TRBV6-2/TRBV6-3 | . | CASSYASGTGSF | TGTGCCAGCAGTTACGCCTCCGGGACAGGGAGTTTC
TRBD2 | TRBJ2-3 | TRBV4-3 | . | CASSPLTAGGRDTQYF | TGCGCCAGCAGTCCCCTTACTGCGGGGGGGAGAGATACGCAGTATTTT
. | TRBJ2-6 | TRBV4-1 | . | CASSQDAGAGANVLTF | TGCGCCAGCAGCCAAGATGCTGGGGCTGGGGCCAACGTCCTGACTTTC
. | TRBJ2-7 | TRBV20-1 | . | CTPLQGNEQYF | TGCACACCGTTACAGGGTAACGAGCAGTACTTC
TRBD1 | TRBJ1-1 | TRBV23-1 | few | CASSQSMTGRWPIEAFF | TGCGCCAGCAGTCAATCGATGACAGGGCGTTGGCCTATCGAAGCTTTCTTT
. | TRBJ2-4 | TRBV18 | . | CASSPLRTASVAKNIQYF | TGTGCCAGCTCACCCCTTCGGACGGCCTCCGTAGCCAAAAACATTCAGTACTTC
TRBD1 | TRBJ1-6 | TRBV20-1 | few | CSARLRTGVDNSPLHF | TGCAGTGCTAGACTTAGGACAGGGGTTGATAATTCACCCCTCCACTTT
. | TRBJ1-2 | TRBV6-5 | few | CASSYSSTASGYTF | TGTGCCAGCAGTTACTCGAGTACAGCAAGTGGCTACACCTTC
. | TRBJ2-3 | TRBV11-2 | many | CASRGLRVHTDTQYF | TGTGCCAGCAGGGGTCTCAGGGTCCACACAGATACGCAGTATTTT
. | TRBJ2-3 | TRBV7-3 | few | CASSLNPVLSTDTQYF | TGTGCCAGCAGCTTAAACCCGGTACTCAGCACAGATACGCAGTATTTT
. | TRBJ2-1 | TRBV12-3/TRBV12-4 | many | CASSLDGRSQFF | TGTGCCAGCAGTTTGGACGGACGGTCTCAGTTCTTC
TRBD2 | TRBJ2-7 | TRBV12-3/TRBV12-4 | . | CASSSVAGYEQYF | TGTGCCAGCAGCTCCGTAGCGGGGTACGAGCAGTACTTC
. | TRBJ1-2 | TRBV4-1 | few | CASSQALSYGYTF | TGCGCCAGCAGCCAAGCTCTTAGCTATGGCTACACCTTC
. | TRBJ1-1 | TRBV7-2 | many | CASSPHTDGALNTEAFF | TGTGCCAGCAGCCCCCACACAGACGGGGCACTGAACACTGAAGCTTTCTTT
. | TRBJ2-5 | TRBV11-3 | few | CASSSRTESQETQYF | TGTGCCAGCAGCTCCCGGACGGAATCCCAAGAGACCCAGTACTTC
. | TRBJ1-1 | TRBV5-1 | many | CASSLGGMNTEAFF | TGCGCCAGCAGCTTGGGAGGGATGAACACTGAAGCTTTCTTT
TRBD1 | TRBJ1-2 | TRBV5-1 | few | CASSERRQGGDYGYTF | TGCGCCAGCAGCGAGAGAAGACAGGGGGGGGACTATGGCTACACCTTC
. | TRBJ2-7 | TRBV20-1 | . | CSARGGTGEQYF | TGCAGTGCTAGGGGGGGAACGGGCGAGCAGTACTTC
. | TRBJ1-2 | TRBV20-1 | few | CSAQDHSGYGYTF | TGCAGTGCGCAGGATCATTCTGGCTATGGCTACACCTTC